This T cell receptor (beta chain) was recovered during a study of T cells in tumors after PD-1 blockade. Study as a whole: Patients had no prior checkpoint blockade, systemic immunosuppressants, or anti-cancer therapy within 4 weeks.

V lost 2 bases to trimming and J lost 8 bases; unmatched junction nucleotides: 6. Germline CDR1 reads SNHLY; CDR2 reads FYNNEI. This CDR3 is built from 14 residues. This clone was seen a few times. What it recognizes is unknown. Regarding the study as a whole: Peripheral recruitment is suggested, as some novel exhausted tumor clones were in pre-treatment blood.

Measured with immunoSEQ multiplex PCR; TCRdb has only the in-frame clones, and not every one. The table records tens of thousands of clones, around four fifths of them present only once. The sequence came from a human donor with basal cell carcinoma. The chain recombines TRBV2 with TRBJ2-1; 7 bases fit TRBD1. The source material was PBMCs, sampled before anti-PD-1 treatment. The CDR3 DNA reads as TGTGCCAGCAGTGAACTACAGGGGATCGATGAGCAGTTCTTC. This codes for CASSELQGIDEQFF. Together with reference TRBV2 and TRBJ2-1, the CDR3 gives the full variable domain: EPEVTQTPSHQVTQMGQEVILRCVPISNHLYFYWYRQILGQKVEFLVSFYNNEISEKSEIFDDQFSVERPDGSNFTLKIRSTKLEDSAMYFCASSELQGIDEQFFGPGTRLTVL.